This is a list of T cell receptor beta chains from one sample in a study of identical twins. TCRdb fed the 5' RACE reads into MiXCR, producing one record per CDR3 protein. The sample carries 450,000 or so distinct CDR3 sequences, roughly 13% recorded once. The same specimen was also included in a second study, on yellow fever vaccine responses in identical twins.

The sequenced material came from CD4+ T cells sorted from blood. The receptors derive from a woman aged 18-30 years in good health. Both conserved end residues are part of each CDR3. D genes are given only for firm matches. Size is stated for part of the rows, as once, few or many counts, or as a class when the clone is expanded.

j_call	d_call	clone_size	v_call	cdr3_aa	cdr3_nt
TRBJ1-4	TRBD1	.	TRBV6-5	CASSYKGQPWVLFF	TGTGCCAGCAGCTACAAGGGACAGCCCTGGGTCCTGTTTTTT
TRBJ2-3	TRBD2	.	TRBV20-1	CSAAFSGSTTDTQYF	TGCAGTGCTGCCTTTAGCGGGAGCACCACAGATACGCAGTATTTT
TRBJ2-4	TRBD2	few	TRBV28	CASSPPGGLGAKNIQYF	TGTGCCAGCAGTCCCCCGGGGGGGCTCGGAGCCAAAAACATTCAGTACTTC
TRBJ2-3	.	few	TRBV4-3	CASSQAETSTDTQYF	TGCGCCAGCAGCCAGGCGGAAACTAGCACAGATACGCAGTATTTT
TRBJ1-2	.	many	TRBV6-5	CASSYSGNYGYTF	TGTGCCAGCAGTTACTCGGGGAACTATGGCTACACCTTC
TRBJ2-2	.	many	TRBV7-2	CASSPGTTGELFF	TGTGCCAGCAGCCCAGGGACCACCGGGGAGCTGTTTTTT
TRBJ2-7	.	many	TRBV9	CASSPAGTSPSEQYF	TGTGCCAGCAGCCCCGCCGGGACTTCCCCTAGCGAGCAGTACTTC
TRBJ1-5	.	few	TRBV12-3/TRBV12-4	CASSLSRGDNQPQHF	TGTGCCAGCAGTTTGTCTCGAGGGGACAATCAGCCCCAGCATTTT
TRBJ2-5	.	many	TRBV7-2	CASSLALVFQETQYF	TGTGCCAGCAGCTTAGCGCTAGTTTTCCAAGAGACCCAGTACTTC
TRBJ2-7	.	few	TRBV24-1	CATSSAVSYEQYF	TGTGCCACCTCGAGCGCAGTATCCTACGAGCAGTACTTC
TRBJ1-1	TRBD1	.	TRBV7-2	CASSTYRGTEAFF	TGTGCCAGCAGCACCTACAGGGGCACAGAAGCTTTCTTT
TRBJ2-5	.	few	TRBV6-2/TRBV6-3	CASSPNDGRLETQYF	TGTGCCAGCAGCCCCAACGACGGGCGTTTAGAGACCCAGTACTTC
TRBJ1-1	TRBD1	few	TRBV7-9	CASSSRDRGTEAFF	TGTGCCAGCAGCAGCCGGGACAGGGGAACTGAAGCTTTCTTT
TRBJ2-3	TRBD1	.	TRBV7-8	CASSTGQGGTDTQYF	TGTGCCAGCAGCACCGGACAGGGCGGAACAGATACGCAGTATTTT
TRBJ2-7	TRBD2	.	TRBV18	CASLATSGSWDEQYF	TGTGCCAGCCTGGCAACTAGCGGGAGTTGGGACGAGCAGTACTTC
TRBJ2-7	.	few	TRBV5-1	CASSLVEYEQYF	TGCGCCAGCAGCTTGGTTGAATACGAGCAGTACTTC
TRBJ1-1	.	.	TRBV12-3/TRBV12-4	CASSLGPAEAFF	TGTGCCAGCAGCCTTGGTCCAGCTGAAGCTTTCTTT
TRBJ2-1	.	many	TRBV27	CASSPPGSRAYNEQFF	TGTGCCAGCAGTCCGCCGGGTTCGCGGGCCTACAATGAGCAGTTCTTC
TRBJ1-1	.	few	TRBV10-3	CAAANEGFTEAFF	TGTGCCGCCGCCAATGAAGGGTTCACTGAAGCTTTCTTT
TRBJ1-1	.	.	TRBV6-5	CASSYSLNVGNTEAFF	TGTGCCAGCAGTTACTCTCTAAACGTGGGGAACACTGAAGCTTTCTTT
TRBJ2-3	TRBD2	many	TRBV18	CASSPVAGDVTDTQYF	TGTGCCAGCTCACCAGTAGCGGGAGATGTCACAGATACGCAGTATTTT
TRBJ1-1	TRBD1	.	TRBV5-3	CARSRQGRTEAFF	TGTGCCAGAAGCCGACAGGGGAGGACTGAAGCTTTCTTT
TRBJ2-3	TRBD2	few	TRBV7-9	CASSLKVASGTTDTQYF	TGTGCCAGCAGCCTAAAGGTGGCTAGCGGAACCACAGATACGCAGTATTTT
TRBJ1-4	TRBD1	.	TRBV5-1	CASGVMGQGVEKLFF	TGCGCCAGCGGTGTCATGGGACAGGGAGTCGAAAAACTGTTTTTT
TRBJ2-3	.	few	TRBV20-1	CSARSGAGADTQYF	TGCAGTGCTAGGTCAGGGGCCGGGGCAGATACGCAGTATTTT
TRBJ2-5	.	.	TRBV5-1	CASSIPGKETQYF	TGCGCCAGCAGCATCCCCGGGAAAGAGACCCAGTACTTC
TRBJ1-6	.	few	TRBV12-3/TRBV12-4	CASRTSGASPLHF	TGTGCCAGCAGGACCTCAGGGGCTTCACCCCTCCACTTT
TRBJ2-1	TRBD2	.	TRBV29-1	CSVVTGTGGNEQFF	TGCAGCGTCGTAACCGGGACGGGAGGGAATGAGCAGTTCTTC
TRBJ2-1	.	many	TRBV3-1	CASSQGVRGRANEQFF	TGTGCCAGCAGCCAAGGGGTCAGGGGTCGGGCCAATGAGCAGTTCTTC